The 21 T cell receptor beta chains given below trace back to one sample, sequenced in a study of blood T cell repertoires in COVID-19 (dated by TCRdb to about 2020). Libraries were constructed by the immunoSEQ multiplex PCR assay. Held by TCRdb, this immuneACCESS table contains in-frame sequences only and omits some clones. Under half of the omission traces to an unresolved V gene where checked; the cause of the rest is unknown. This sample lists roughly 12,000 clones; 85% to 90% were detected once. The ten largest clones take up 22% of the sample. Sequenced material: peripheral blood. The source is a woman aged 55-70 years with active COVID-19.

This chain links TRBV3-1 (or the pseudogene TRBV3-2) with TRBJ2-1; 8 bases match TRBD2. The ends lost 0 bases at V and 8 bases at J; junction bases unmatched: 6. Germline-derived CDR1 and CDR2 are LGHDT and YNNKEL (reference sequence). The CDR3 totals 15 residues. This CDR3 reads CASSQDLAGTDEQFF. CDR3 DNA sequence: TGTGCCAGCAGCCAAGATTTAGCGGGGACCGATGAGCAGTTCTTC.

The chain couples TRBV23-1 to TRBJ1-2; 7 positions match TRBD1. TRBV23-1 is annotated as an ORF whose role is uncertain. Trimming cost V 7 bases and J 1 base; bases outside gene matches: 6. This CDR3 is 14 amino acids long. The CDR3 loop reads CASTPYRGNYGYTF. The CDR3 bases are TGCGCCAGCACTCCATACAGGGGTAACTATGGCTACACCTTC.

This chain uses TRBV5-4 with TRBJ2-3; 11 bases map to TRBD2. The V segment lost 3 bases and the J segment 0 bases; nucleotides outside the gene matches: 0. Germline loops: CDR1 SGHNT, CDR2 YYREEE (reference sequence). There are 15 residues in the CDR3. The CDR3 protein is CASSWTSGSTDTQYF. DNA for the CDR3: TGTGCCAGCAGCTGGACTAGCGGGAGCACAGATACGCAGTATTTT. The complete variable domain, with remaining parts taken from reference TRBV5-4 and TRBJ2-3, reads ETGVTQSPTHLIKTRGQQVTLRCSSQSGHNTVSWYQQALGQGPQFIFQYYREEENGRGNFPPRFSGLQFPNYSSELNVNALELDDSALYLCASSWTSGSTDTQYFGPGTRLTVL.

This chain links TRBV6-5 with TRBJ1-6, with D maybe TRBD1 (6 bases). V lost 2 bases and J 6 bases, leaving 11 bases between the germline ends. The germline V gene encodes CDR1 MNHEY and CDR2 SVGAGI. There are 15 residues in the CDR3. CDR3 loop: CASSYATGLNSPLHF. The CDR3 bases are TGTGCCAGCAGTTACGCGACAGGACTTAATTCACCCCTCCACTTT.

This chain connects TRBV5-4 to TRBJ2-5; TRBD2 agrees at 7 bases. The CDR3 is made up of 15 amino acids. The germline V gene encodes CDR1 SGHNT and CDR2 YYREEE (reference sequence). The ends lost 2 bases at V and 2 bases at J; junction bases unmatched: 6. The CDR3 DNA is TGTGCCAGCAGCTTTTTTAGCGGGTCTCAAGAGACCCAGTACTTC. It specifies CASSFFSGSQETQYF.

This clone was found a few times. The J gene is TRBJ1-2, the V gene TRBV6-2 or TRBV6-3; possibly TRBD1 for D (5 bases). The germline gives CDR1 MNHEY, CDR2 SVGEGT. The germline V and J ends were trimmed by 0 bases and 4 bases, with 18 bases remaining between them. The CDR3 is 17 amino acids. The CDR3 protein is CASSYSGTAEGLYGYTF. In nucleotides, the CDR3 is TGTGCCAGCAGTTACTCGGGCACAGCTGAGGGACTCTATGGCTACACCTTC.

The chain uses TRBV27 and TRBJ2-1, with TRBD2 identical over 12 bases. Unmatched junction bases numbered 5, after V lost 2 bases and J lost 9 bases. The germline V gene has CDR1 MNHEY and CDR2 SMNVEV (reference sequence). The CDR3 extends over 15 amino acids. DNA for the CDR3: TGTGCCAGCAGTTTACAGACTAGCGGGGGCCCTGAGCAGTTCTTC. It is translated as CASSLQTSGGPEQFF.

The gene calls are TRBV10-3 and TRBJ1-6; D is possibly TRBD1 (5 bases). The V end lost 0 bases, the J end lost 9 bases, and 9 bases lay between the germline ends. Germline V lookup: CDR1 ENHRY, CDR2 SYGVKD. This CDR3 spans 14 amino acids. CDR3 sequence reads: CAISESKGVSPLHF. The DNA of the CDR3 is TGTGCCATCAGTGAGTCGAAAGGGGTTTCACCCCTCCACTTT.

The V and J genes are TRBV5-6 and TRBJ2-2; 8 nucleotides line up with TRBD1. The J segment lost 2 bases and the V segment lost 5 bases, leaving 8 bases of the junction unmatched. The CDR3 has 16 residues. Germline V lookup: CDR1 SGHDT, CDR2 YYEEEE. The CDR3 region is CASRSTGGGNTGELFF. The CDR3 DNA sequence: TGTGCCAGCAGGTCTACAGGGGGAGGTAACACCGGGGAGCTGTTTTTT.

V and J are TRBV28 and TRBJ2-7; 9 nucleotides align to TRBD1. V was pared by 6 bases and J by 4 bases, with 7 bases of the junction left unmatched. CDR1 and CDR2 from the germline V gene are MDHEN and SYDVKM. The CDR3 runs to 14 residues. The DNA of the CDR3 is TGTGCCAGCAGGAAACAGGGGGCGCATTACGAGCAGTACGTC. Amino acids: CASRKQGAHYEQYV.

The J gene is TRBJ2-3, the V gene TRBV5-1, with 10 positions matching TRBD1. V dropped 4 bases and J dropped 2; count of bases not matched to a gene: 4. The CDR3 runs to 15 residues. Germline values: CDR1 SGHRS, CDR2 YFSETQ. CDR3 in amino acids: CASSVDRGATDTQYF. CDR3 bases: TGCGCCAGCAGCGTGGACAGGGGGGCCACAGATACGCAGTATTTT.

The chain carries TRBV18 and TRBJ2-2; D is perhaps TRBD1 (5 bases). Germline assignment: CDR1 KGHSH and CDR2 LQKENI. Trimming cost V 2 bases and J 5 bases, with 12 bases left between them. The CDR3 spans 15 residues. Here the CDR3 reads CASSPIREATGELFF. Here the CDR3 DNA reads TGTGCCAGCTCACCAATCAGGGAAGCGACCGGGGAGCTGTTTTTT. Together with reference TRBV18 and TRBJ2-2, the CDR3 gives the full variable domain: NAGVMQNPRHLVRRRGQEARLRCSPMKGHSHVYWYRQLPEEGLKFMVYLQKENIIDESGMPKERFSAEFPKEGPSILRIQQVVRGDSAAYFCASSPIREATGELFFGEGSRLTVL.

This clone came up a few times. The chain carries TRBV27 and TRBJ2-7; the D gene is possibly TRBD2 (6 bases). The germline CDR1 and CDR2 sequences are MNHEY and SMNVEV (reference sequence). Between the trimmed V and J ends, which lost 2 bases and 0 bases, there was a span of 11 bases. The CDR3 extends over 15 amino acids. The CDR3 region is CASSLRELNSYEQYF. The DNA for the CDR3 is TGTGCCAGCAGTTTACGGGAGCTTAACTCCTACGAGCAGTACTTC.

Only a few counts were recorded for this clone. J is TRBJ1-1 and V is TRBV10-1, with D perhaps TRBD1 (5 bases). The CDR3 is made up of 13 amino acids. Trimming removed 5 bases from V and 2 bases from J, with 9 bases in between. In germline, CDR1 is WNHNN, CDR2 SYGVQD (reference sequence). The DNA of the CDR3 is TGCGCCAGCAGTAAACAGGTTAACACTGAAGCTTTCTTT. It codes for CASSKQVNTEAFF.

The DNA for the CDR3 is TGTGCCAGCCAGACCCGGACTAGCGGGAGAGGAGATACGCAGTATTTT. Protein product: CASQTRTSGRGDTQYF. The J gene is TRBJ2-3, the V gene TRBV5-4; TRBD2 agrees at 13 bases. V lost 7 bases and J lost 5; bases outside the gene matches: 10. Per germline, CDR1 SGHNT and CDR2 YYREEE (reference sequence). The CDR3 is 16 amino acids.

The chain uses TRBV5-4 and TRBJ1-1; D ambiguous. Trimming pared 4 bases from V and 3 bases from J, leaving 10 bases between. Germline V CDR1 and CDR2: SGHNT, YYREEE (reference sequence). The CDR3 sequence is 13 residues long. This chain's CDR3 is CASSPRVDTEAFF. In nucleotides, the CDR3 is TGTGCCAGCAGCCCGAGGGTAGACACTGAAGCTTTCTTT. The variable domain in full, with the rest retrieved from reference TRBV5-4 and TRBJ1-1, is ETGVTQSPTHLIKTRGQQVTLRCSSQSGHNTVSWYQQALGQGPQFIFQYYREEENGRGNFPPRFSGLQFPNYSSELNVNALELDDSALYLCASSPRVDTEAFFGQGTRLTVV.

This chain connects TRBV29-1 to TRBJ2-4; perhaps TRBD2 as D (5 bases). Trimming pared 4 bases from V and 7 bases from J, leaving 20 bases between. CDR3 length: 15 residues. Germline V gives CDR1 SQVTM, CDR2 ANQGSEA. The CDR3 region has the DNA TGCAGCGTTGGCGCCGCGGGCGGGCTTGTTAACATTCAGTACTTC. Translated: CSVGAAGGLVNIQYF.

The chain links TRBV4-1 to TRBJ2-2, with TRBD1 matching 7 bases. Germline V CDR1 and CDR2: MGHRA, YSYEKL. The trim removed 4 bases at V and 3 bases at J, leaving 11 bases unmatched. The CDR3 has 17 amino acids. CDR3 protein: CASSLVDRDRYTGELFF. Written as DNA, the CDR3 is TGCGCCAGCAGCCTGGTTGACAGGGACAGATACACCGGGGAGCTGTTTTTT.

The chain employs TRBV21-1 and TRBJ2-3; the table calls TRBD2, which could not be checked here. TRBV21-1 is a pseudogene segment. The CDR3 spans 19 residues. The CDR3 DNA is TGTGCCAGCAGGAAACCCCTTTGCGGGACTAGCGGAAACACAGATACGCAGTATTTT. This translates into CASRKPLCGTSGNTDTQYF.

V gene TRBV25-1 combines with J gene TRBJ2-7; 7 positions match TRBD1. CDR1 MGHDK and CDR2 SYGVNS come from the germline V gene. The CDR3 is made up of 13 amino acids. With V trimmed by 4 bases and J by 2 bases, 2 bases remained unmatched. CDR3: CASSGDSTYEQYF. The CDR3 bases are TGTGCCAGCAGTGGGGACAGCACCTACGAGCAGTACTTC.

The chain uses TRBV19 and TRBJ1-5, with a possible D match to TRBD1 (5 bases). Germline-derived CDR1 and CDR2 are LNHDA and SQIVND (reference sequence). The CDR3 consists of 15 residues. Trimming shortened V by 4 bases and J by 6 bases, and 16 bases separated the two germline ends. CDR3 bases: TGTGCCAGTAGTAGTCGAGCAGGGAGGGCTCAGCCCCAGCATTTT. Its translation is CASSSRAGRAQPQHF.